This T cell receptor (beta chain) comes out of a study of blood T cell repertoires in COVID-19. Across the study: There were acute and convalescent COVID-19 samples, and they came from the United States, Italy and Spain.

As to this clone: At one end, the junction sequence differs from germline, possibly due to a read error.

Germline V gene lookup returns CDR1 MNHEY and CDR2 SMNVEV (reference sequence). CDR3 length: 13 residues. In the original workflow: Quantification of nucleated cells was approximated via reference gene primer amplification. The data were produced by immunoSEQ multiplex PCR, yet TCRdb's version contains in-frame clones alone and is incomplete. That table supplies the V and J calls and clone size; D and trimming were determined from the DNA. The data show around 230,000 clones, 70% to 90% seen once. The clonotype comes from a man aged 25-45 years who had recovered from COVID-19. The rearrangement joins TRBV27 to TRBJ1-2; D gene uncertain. Sequencing was carried out using peripheral blood. In DNA, the CDR3 is TGTGCCAGCAGTCTATCTGCTCTATATGGCTACACCTTC. Translation: CASSLSALYGYTF.